What follows describes a single T cell receptor beta chain. The data stem from a study of blood T cell repertoires in COVID-19. Overall study: Some COVID-19 samples were acute and others convalescent; all came from the United States, Italy and Spain. PBMCs, B-cell-depleted T cells, or T cells were the source of the cDNA or gDNA that made up the material.

J was trimmed by 5 bases and V by 6 bases; bases with no gene match: 12. This CDR3 has 15 residues. Germline CDR1 is MNHEY and CDR2 is SMNVEV (reference sequence). The method was immunoSEQ multiplex PCR; TCRdb's version includes in-frame clones alone and lacks a portion of them. Altogether 290,000 or so clones are present, 85% to 90% being singletons, with the ten largest covering approximately 4%. Participants came from fewer than 25 US areas, aged roughly 18 to 89 years. V usage is TRBV27 and J usage is TRBJ2-5; TRBD1 matches at 7 bases. Input material: PBMCs or T cells enriched from blood (not recorded which). This sequence originates from a woman between 18 and 29 years old with acute COVID-19. The CDR3 coding sequence is TGTGCCAGCAGCACTAGACAGGGAGTAGGGGAGACCCAGTACTTC. Its translation: CASSTRQGVGETQYF.